The entry below describes one T cell receptor beta chain. Its antigen remains undetermined. The input lacks base qualities; no much larger clone sits a single base away. The data derive from a study of shared clonotypes between healthy human individuals (TCRdb year 2020). The study in broad terms: A few men and a couple of women, aged 18 to 49 years, made up the cohort. Between about 0.8 and 9 billion PBMCs per donor were obtained by leukapheresis. Libraries were prepared and TCR repertoires were sequenced by different laboratories using diverse techniques, in order to increase sequencing depth and limit assay-specific biases. Per donor, three plates each were used for CD4 naive and CD4 memory, two for CD8 naive, and one for CD8 memory. To estimate repertoire size and how much clonotype sharing occurs between individuals, the study deeply sequenced the blood TCR repertoires of roughly 5 healthy adults.

CD8 naive samples were obtained by positive selection for CCR7 among CD45RO-negative cells, yielding a CD45RA+CCR7+ population from which TemRA cells were excluded. Healthy HIV-negative adults with no recently reported acute infections or vaccinations were included as donors. Every donor was a Caucasian adult living in Nashville, Tennessee, USA. After blood collection by leukapheresis, PBMCs were isolated using Ficoll-Histopaque density gradient centrifugation and then cryopreserved in the vapor phase of liquid nitrogen. Analytical flow cytometry was used to check the purity and quantity of every magnetically sorted T cell population. From each sorted fraction, genomic DNA was isolated and quantified by UV absorbance on a Nanodrop 2000c. TCR CDR3 regions were amplified from genomic DNA by multiplex PCR using the deep immunoSEQ assay. For each cell subset, the extracted genomic DNA was distributed evenly across all wells of several immunoSEQ 96-well plates, and each plate served as one replicate. For sorted subsets, 200 to 250 ng of genomic DNA, equivalent to 25,000 to 35,000 T cell genomes, went into each replicate PCR. Purified libraries were quantified with a Qubit 3.0 fluorometer, sized on a Bioanalyzer 2100, and re-quantified with the KAPA Library Quantification kit. A separate single-read 150-cycle Illumina NextSeq 550 flow cell was used to sequence each immunoSEQ 96-well plate. On the study's bioinformatics: Because the immunoSEQ output held only junctional sequences and lacked quality scores, the filtering could not match the filtering applied to full-length reads. Sequences were annotated with PyIR, a Python wrapper for IgBLAST v1.9, and V/J genes and CDR3 were assigned using IMGT germline references. Any read was removed if the V/J assignment was weak (E-value above 1e-6), the CDR3 was missing, or the read contained stop codons, out-of-frame junctions, or ambiguous translated residues. V3J clonotypes were defined as sequences sharing the same inferred V gene, J gene, and CDR3 amino acid sequence. The percentage overlap between two repertoires was calculated by dividing the number of shared unique clonotypes by the size of the smaller repertoire. Three approaches were used to assess repertoire richness: RTK rarefaction, the Chao1 estimator, and Recon v2.1 estimates of unobserved clonotypes. Generation probabilities were computed with OLGA for all TCRbeta clonotypes obtained by the gDNA method from four donors. TCRdb limited this immuneACCESS table to in-frame rearrangements with V and J called. A share of clones is missing; checked studies link under half to unresolved V genes, and the rest is unexplained. The V and J calls and clone size come from that table; D and trimming were worked out from the DNA. In this sample the table shows more than 2 million clones, about 95% of which occur a single time. In total, the top ten clones hold about 1.1% of the sample.

Overall results and qualifications from the work: Sharing across a few donors was observed for around 5% of naive CD4, less than 4% of naive CD8, 2.3% of memory CD4, and 0.4% of memory CD8 clonotypes. Higher generation probabilities were observed for clonotypes shared by all four sorted-subset donors than for non-shared clonotypes. Naive subsets generally had larger estimated clonotype richness than memory subsets. Only blood was sampled, and tissue TCR repertoires likely differ from those in blood. Pairwise subsampling led to the expectation that sequencing depth would affect the degree of clonotype sharing among donors. Because the study included a small number of donors, the genetic and exposure-history diversity represented was limited. Rarefaction of sorted-subset datasets indicated incomplete sequencing despite the large sequencing depth.

V and J are trimmed by 4 bases and 5 bases, and the gene matches miss 9 bases of the junction. Taken from cysteine to phenylalanine, the CDR3 has 16 residues. Of all the DNA, just the CDR3 is kept, 48 bases in frame from base 1. CDR1 and CDR2 are read off the germline V gene as SGHRS and YFSETQ. Rearrangement joined TRBV5-1 to TRBJ2-3; TRBD2 agrees with 11 junctional bases. Sequencing was carried out using naive CD8+ T cells sorted from blood. The cell subset or site label on this specimen signifies: CD45RA+CCR7+. The TCR comes from a man between 18 and 35 years old in good health. The CDR3 protein: CASSTRLAGILDTQYF. The DNA is as follows: TGCGCCAGCAGCACTAGACTAGCGGGGATCTTAGATACGCAGTATTTT.